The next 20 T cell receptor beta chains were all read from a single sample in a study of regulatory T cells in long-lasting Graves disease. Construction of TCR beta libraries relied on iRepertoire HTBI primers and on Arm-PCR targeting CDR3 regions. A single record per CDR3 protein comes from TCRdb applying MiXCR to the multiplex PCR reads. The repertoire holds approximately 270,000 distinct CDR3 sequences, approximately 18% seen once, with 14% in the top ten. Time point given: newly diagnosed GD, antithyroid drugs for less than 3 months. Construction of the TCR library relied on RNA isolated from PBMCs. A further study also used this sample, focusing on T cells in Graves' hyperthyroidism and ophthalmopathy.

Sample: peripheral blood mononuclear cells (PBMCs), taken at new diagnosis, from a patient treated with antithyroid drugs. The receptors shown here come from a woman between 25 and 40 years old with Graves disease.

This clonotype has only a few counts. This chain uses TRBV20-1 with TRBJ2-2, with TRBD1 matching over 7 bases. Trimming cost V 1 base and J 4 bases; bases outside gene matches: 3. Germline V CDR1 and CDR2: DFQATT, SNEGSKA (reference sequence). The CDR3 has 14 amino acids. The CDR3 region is CSARGTGSTGELFF. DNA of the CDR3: TGCAGTGCTAGAGGGACAGGAAGCACCGGGGAGCTGTTTTTT.

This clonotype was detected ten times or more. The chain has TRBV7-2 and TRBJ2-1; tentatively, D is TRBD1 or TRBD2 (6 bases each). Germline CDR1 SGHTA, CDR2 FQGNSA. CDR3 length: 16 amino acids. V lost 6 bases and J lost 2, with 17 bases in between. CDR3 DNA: TGTGCCAGCAGTGCCCTCGAGGGGGGTCCCTACAATGAGCAGTTCTTC. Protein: CASSALEGGPYNEQFF. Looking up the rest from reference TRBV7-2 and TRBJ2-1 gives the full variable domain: GAGVSQSPSNKVTEKGKDVELRCDPISGHTALYWYRQSLGQGLEFLIYFQGNSAPDKSGLPSDRFSAERTGGSVSTLTIQRTQQEDSAVYLCASSALEGGPYNEQFFGPGTRLTVL.

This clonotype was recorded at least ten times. The DNA for the CDR3 is TGTGCCAGCAGCCAAGATAGAGTTCCGGCAACTAATGAAAAACTGTTTTTT. As protein: CASSQDRVPATNEKLFF. This chain links TRBV3-1 with TRBJ1-4, with unresolved D. Germline V gene sequence: CDR1 LGHDT, CDR2 YNNKEL (reference sequence). Deletions cut 0 bases from V and 0 bases from J, with 11 bases between. The CDR3 covers 17 residues. The variable domain in full, completed from reference TRBV3-1 and TRBJ1-4, reads DTAVSQTPKYLVTQMGNDKSIKCEQNLGHDTMYWYKQDSKKFLKIMFSYNNKELIINETVPNRFSPKSPDKAHLNLHINSLELGDSAVYFCASSQDRVPATNEKLFFGSGTQLSVL.

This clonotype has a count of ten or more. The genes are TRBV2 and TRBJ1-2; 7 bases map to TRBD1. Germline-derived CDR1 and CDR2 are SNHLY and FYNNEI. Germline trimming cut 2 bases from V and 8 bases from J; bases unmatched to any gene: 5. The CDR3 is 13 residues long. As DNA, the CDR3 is TGTGCCAGCAGTGAAATGGACAGGCAAGGCTACACCTTC. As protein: CASSEMDRQGYTF.

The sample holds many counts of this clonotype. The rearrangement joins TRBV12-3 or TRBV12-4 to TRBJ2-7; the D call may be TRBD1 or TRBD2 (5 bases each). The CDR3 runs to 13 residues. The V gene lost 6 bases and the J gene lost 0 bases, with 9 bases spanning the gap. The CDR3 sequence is CASSQRGSYEQYF. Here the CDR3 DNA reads TGTGCCAGCAGCCAGAGGGGCTCCTACGAGCAGTACTTC.

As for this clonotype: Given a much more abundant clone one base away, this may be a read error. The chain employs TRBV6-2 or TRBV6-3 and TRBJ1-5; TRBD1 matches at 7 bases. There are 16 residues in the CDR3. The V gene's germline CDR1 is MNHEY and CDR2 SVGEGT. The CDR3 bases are TGTGCCAGCAGTGACTCGACAGGGTTCAGCGATCAGCCCCAGCATTTT. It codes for CASSDSTGFSDQPQHF.

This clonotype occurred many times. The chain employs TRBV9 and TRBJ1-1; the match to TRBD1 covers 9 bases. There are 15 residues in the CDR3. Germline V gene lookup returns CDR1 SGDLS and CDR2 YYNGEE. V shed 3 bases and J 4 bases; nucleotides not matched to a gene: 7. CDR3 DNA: TGTGCCAGCAGCGAACGGGGACAGGGTAGCACTGAAGCTTTCTTT. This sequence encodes CASSERGQGSTEAFF.

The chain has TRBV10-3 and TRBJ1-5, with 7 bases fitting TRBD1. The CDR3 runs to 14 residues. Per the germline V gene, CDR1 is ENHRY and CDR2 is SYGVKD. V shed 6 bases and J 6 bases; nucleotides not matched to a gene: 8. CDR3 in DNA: TGTGCCATCAGAAGCGACAGGGTAGGTCAGCCCCAGCATTTT. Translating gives CAIRSDRVGQPQHF.

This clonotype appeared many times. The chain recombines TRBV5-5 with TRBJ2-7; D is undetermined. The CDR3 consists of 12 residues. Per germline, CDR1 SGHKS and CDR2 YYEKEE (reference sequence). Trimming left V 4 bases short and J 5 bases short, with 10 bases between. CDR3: CASSGRSDEQYF. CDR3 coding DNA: TGTGCCAGCAGCGGAAGATCAGACGAGCAGTACTTC.

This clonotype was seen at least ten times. CDR3 DNA: TGCAGTGCTAGCACAGGCTACGGCAATGAGCAGTTCTTC. It translates to CSASTGYGNEQFF. The chain has TRBV20-1 and TRBJ2-1; TRBD1 might be the D (5 bases). CDR3 length: 13 residues. The V end lost 3 bases, the J end lost 6 bases, and 12 bases lay between the germline ends. CDR1 DFQATT and CDR2 SNEGSKA come from the germline V gene (reference sequence).

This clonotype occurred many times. CDR3 sequence (DNA): TGTGCCAGCACCCCTGGACGGGGCCTGAACACTGAAGCTTTCTTT. Translating gives CASTPGRGLNTEAFF. The V and J genes are TRBV7-8 and TRBJ1-1; D might be TRBD1 (5 bases). In germline, CDR1 is SGHVS, CDR2 FQNEAQ. The length of the CDR3 is 15 residues. Deletions cut 7 bases from V and 0 bases from J, with 15 bases between. Variable domain in full (rest from reference TRBV7-8 and TRBJ1-1): GAGVSQSPRYKVAKRGQDVALRCDPISGHVSLFWYQQALGQGPEFLTYFQNEAQLDKSGLPSDRFFAERPEGSVSTLKIQRTQQEDSAVYLCASTPGRGLNTEAFFGQGTRLTVV.

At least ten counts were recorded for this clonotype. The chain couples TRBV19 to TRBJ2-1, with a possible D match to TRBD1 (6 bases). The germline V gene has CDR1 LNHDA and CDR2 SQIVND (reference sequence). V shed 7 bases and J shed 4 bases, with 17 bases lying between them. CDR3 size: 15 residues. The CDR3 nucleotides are TGTGCCAGTAACTCTTTACAGGGCCGGTACAATGAGCAGTTCTTC. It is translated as CASNSLQGRYNEQFF.

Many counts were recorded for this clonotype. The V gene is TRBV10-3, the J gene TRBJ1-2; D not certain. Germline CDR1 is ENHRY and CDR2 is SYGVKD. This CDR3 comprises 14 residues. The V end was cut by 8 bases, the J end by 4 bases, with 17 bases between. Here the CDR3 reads CAISPDREGYGYTF. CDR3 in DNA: TGTGCCATCTCTCCCGATAGGGAGGGCTATGGCTACACCTTC.

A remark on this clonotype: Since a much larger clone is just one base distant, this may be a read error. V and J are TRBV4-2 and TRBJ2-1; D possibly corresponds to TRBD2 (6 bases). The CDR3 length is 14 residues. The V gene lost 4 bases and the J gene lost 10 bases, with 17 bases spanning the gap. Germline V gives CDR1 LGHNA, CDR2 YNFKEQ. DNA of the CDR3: TGTGCCAGCAGCCGAGAAAGGTGGACTAACGAGCAGTTCTTC. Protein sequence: CASSRERWTNEQFF.

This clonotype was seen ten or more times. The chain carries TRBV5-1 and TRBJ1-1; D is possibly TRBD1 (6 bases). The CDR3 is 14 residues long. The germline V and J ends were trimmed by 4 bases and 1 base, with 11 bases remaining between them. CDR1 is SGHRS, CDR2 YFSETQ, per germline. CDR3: CASSRQGQNTEAFF. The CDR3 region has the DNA TGCGCCAGCAGCAGGCAGGGGCAGAACACTGAAGCTTTCTTT.

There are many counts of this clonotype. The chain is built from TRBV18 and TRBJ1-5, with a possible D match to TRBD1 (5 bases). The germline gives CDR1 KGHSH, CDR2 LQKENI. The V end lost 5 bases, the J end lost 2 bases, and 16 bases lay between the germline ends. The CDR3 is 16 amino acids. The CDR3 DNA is TGTGCCAGCTCAGAACAAACGGGGGTAGGCAATCAGCCCCAGCATTTT. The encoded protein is CASSEQTGVGNQPQHF.

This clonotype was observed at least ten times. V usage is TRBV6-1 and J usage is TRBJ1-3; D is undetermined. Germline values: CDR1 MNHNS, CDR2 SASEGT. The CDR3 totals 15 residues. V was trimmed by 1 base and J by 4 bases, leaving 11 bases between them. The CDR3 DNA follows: TGTGCCAGCAGTGAAGAACCGCTTCTCGGAAACACCATATATTTT. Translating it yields CASSEEPLLGNTIYF.

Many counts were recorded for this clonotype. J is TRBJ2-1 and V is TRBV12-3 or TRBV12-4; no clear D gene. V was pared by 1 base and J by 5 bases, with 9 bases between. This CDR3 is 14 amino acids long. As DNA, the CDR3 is TGTGCCAGCAGTTTAGAACTTGGGAACAATGAGCAGTTCTTC. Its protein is CASSLELGNNEQFF.

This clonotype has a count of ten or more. The CDR3 reads CASSYGNGQSYGYTF. In DNA, the CDR3 is TGTGCCAGCAGTTACGGGAACGGACAGTCCTATGGCTACACCTTC. The V and J genes are TRBV6-2 or TRBV6-3 and TRBJ1-2; possible D gene TRBD1, 6 bases. Trimming removed 2 bases from V and 4 bases from J, with 14 bases in between. This CDR3 has 15 residues. Germline values: CDR1 MNHEY, CDR2 SVGEGT.

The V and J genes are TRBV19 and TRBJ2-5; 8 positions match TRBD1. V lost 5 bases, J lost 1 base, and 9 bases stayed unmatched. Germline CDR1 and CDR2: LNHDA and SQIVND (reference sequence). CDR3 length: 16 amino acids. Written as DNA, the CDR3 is TGTGCCAGTAGTGGCGGATCCGGACAGGGCCAAGAGACCCAGTACTTC. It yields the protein CASSGGSGQGQETQYF.